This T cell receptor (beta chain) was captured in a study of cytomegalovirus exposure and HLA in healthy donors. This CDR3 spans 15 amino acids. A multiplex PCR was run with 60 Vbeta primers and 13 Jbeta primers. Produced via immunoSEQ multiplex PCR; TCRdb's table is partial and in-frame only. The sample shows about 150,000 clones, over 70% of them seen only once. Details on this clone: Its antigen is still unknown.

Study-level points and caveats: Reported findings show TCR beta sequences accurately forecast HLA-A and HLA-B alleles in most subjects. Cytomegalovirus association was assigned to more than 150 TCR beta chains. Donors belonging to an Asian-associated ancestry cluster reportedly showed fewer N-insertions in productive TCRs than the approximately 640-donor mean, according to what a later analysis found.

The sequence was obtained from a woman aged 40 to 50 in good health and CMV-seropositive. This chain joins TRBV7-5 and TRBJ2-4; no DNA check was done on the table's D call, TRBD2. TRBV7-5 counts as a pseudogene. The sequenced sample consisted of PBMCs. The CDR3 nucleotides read TGTGTCAGAAGCTTAAACTCACCCTTCAAAAACATTCAGTACTTC. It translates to CVRSLNSPFKNIQYF.